Given below is one TCR beta chain in context. The antigen is unknown. V dropped 6 bases and J dropped 7 bases, with 21 bases sitting between them. The CDR3 consists of 15 residues. CDR1 is MNHNY, CDR2 SVGAGI, per germline (reference sequence). This record belongs to a study of T cell repertoires in cytomegalovirus infection. Across the study: CMV epitopes used comprised recently identified HLA-C-restricted ones and well-studied HLA-B-restricted ones.

TCRdb called the reads again in MiXCR, with one record for every CDR3 protein. This table holds hundreds of thousands of distinct CDR3 sequences, approximately 32% found once. This sequence joins TRBV6-6 and TRBJ2-5; TRBD2 is a possible D gene (5 bases). Sequencing was performed on cultured PBMCs, taken from culture after CMV antigen stimulation. The source of this sequence is a human donor in good health (CMV status not recorded). Some clones in this sample may be carry-over from other donors' samples. Here the CDR3 reads CASSDQEDAKGTQYF. The CDR3 DNA follows: TGTGCCAGCAGCGACCAGGAGGACGCCAAAGGGACCCAGTACTTC.